The clone carrying this T cell receptor (beta chain) was seen ten or more times. Antigen specificity is unknown. The data belong to a study of CD8 T cells in ankylosing spondylitis. Notes on the study in general: There was reportedly significant enrichment of clones that were disease-linked in matched ankylosing spondylitis synovial fluid. Several of the motif variants were reported before in synovial fluid and blood from reactive arthritis. A motif in TCR beta, a set of 8 or 9 highly homologous variants, appeared characteristic of ankylosing spondylitis blood.

By quantitative 5'-RACE with molecular barcodes, the TCR beta libraries were made. A single record per CDR3 protein comes from TCRdb applying MiXCR to the 5' RACE reads. Of roughly 700,000 distinct CDR3 sequences listed, 15% to 20% were seen once; the top ten hold about 19%. The CDR3 length is 15 residues. Between the trimmed V and J ends, which lost 1 base and 4 bases, there was a span of 11 bases. The clonotype was recovered from a male donor with ankylosing spondylitis. Specimen: blood, either unsorted or a sorted T cell fraction (not recorded which). This chain links TRBV12-3 or TRBV12-4 with TRBJ1-5, with D perhaps matching TRBD1 (6 bases). CDR3 DNA: TGTGCCAGCAGTTTAGGGAGGACAGCTAATCAGCCCCAGCATTTT. Translation gives CASSLGRTANQPQHF.